These 26 T cell receptor beta chains originate from one sample sequenced in a study of regulatory T cells in long-lasting Graves disease. Investigators prepared the TCR beta libraries by applying iRepertoire HTBI primers and Arm-PCR of CDR3 regions. TCRdb reanalysed the multiplex PCR reads using MiXCR and keeps one entry per CDR3 protein. The sample comprises about 440,000 distinct CDR3 sequences, roughly 15% of which are singletons, and 20% to 25% rests with the top ten. Time point described: newly diagnosed GD, antithyroid drugs for less than 3 months. PBMC-extracted RNA yielded the TCR library. These data are also associated with another study on T cells in Graves' hyperthyroidism and ophthalmopathy.

The sequencing used peripheral blood mononuclear cells (PBMCs), collected at new diagnosis, from a patient treated with antithyroid drugs. These TCRs come from a woman aged 18 to 35 with Graves disease.

This clonotype showed up just a few times. The gene calls are TRBV29-1 and TRBJ2-7; 7 positions match TRBD1. The ends lost 7 bases at V and 2 bases at J; junction bases unmatched: 5. The CDR3 spans 12 residues. Germline CDR1 is SQVTM and CDR2 is ANQGSEA. The CDR3 is CSARDSPYEQYF. The CDR3 bases are TGCAGCGCTCGGGACAGCCCCTACGAGCAGTACTTC.

This clonotype was seen ten or more times. The chain recombines TRBV19 with TRBJ2-3; TRBD2 matches 8 bases. V was clipped by 5 bases and J by 9 bases; unmatched bases: 13. The CDR3 totals 15 residues. CDR1 and CDR2 from the germline V gene are LNHDA and SQIVND (reference sequence). This chain's CDR3 is CASSPWTSRRETQYF. CDR3 sequence (DNA): TGTGCCAGTAGTCCATGGACTAGCCGCCGGGAAACGCAGTATTTT.

The rearrangement joins TRBV15 to TRBJ2-1; 7 bases agree with TRBD2. Germline V lookup: CDR1 LNHNV, CDR2 YYDKDF (reference sequence). J gave up 6 bases and V 8 bases, and 7 bases lay outside the gene matches. The CDR3 spans 13 residues. CDR3 nucleotides: TGTGCCACCGAAGGGACTACTAGCAATGAGCAGTTCTTC. The encoded protein is CATEGTTSNEQFF.

V usage is TRBV9 and J usage is TRBJ2-2; 7 bases match TRBD1. V lost 1 base to trimming and J lost 4 bases; unmatched junction nucleotides: 4. In germline, CDR1 is SGDLS, CDR2 YYNGEE. The CDR3 runs to 15 residues. This chain's CDR3 is CASSVLTGATGELFF. The CDR3 DNA reads as TGTGCCAGCAGCGTATTAACAGGGGCCACCGGGGAGCTGTTTTTT.

This clonotype was observed at least ten times. The V gene is TRBV2, the J gene TRBJ2-7, with 7 bases identical to TRBD2. Per germline, CDR1 SNHLY and CDR2 FYNNEI. Unmatched junction bases numbered 5, after V lost 4 bases and J lost 2 bases. This CDR3 has 14 residues. The CDR3 nucleotides are TGTGCCAGCAGTGGGGGGGGAGTCCCCTACGAGCAGTACTTC. Amino acids: CASSGGGVPYEQYF. Filled out from reference TRBV2 and TRBJ2-7, the complete variable domain reads EPEVTQTPSHQVTQMGQEVILRCVPISNHLYFYWYRQILGQKVEFLVSFYNNEISEKSEIFDDQFSVERPDGSNFTLKIRSTKLEDSAMYFCASSGGGVPYEQYFGPGTRLTVT.

The CDR3 DNA sequence: TGTGCCAGCAGTTTACCCGGGACAGAAACCTACGAGCAGTACTTC. Translating gives CASSLPGTETYEQYF. The chain has TRBV28 and TRBJ2-7, with 7 positions matching TRBD1. V lost 2 bases and J lost 2; bases outside the gene matches: 6. The germline V gene has CDR1 MDHEN and CDR2 SYDVKM. The CDR3 is 15 amino acids.

The gene calls are TRBV7-9 and TRBJ2-7; tentative D call: TRBD2 (7 bases). Germline CDR1 and CDR2: SEHNR and FQNEAQ (reference sequence). This CDR3 contains 16 residues. V lost 5 bases, J lost 5 bases, and 22 bases lay in between. The CDR3 nucleotides are TGTGCCAGCAGCCAAAACAGGGCGGGGAGGGCCGACGAGCAGTACTTC. Protein: CASSQNRAGRADEQYF.

In this sample, this clonotype turned up many times. The chain joins TRBV30 to TRBJ1-1, with 7 positions matching TRBD1. The V gene end was trimmed by 0 bases and the J gene end by 6 bases; junction bases not matched to a gene: 10. The CDR3 consists of 15 residues. Germline-derived CDR1 and CDR2 are GTSNPN and SVGIG (reference sequence). This chain's CDR3 is CAWSVLKSGGAEAFF. The CDR3 region has the DNA TGTGCCTGGAGTGTTCTAAAATCAGGGGGAGCTGAAGCTTTCTTT.

Many counts were recorded for this clonotype. The chain employs TRBV27 and TRBJ2-1; possibly TRBD2 for D (6 bases). Germline V gene sequence: CDR1 MNHEY, CDR2 SMNVEV (reference sequence). The CDR3 spans 13 residues. Trimming cost V 4 bases and J 9 bases, with 13 bases left between them. CDR3 protein: CASSYYSGFEQFF. The CDR3 DNA follows: TGTGCCAGCAGTTACTATAGCGGCTTTGAGCAGTTCTTC.

The chain employs TRBV5-1 and TRBJ2-1; D possibly corresponds to TRBD2 (6 bases). V was cut by 4 bases and J by 8 bases, with 19 bases left in between. CDR3 length equals 15 residues. Germline V gives CDR1 SGHRS, CDR2 YFSETQ. In DNA form, the CDR3 reads TGCGCCAGCAGCATCGGACTACCCCCCAGGGATGAGCAGTTCTTC. This codes for CASSIGLPPRDEQFF.

This clonotype was seen a single time. Being one base from a much bigger clone, this may be a read error. The chain carries TRBV3-1 and TRBJ2-7; a weak D match, TRBD2 (7 bases). In germline, CDR1 is LGHDT, CDR2 YNNKEL (reference sequence). The V gene lost 1 base and the J gene lost 9 bases, with 19 bases spanning the gap. The CDR3 loop spans 15 amino acids. The CDR3 nucleotides are TGTGCCAGCAGCCAAGTCGGGGGGCTGAGCGGCGGGCAGTACTTC. It specifies CASSQVGGLSGGQYF.

This clonotype was found a few times. The chain uses TRBV9 and TRBJ2-5; TRBD1 matches 7 bases. Per germline, CDR1 SGDLS and CDR2 YYNGEE. The length of the CDR3 is 16 residues. V lost 0 bases to trimming and J lost 1 base; unmatched junction nucleotides: 6. CDR3 region: CASSVEWDRTQETQYF. The CDR3 coding sequence is TGTGCCAGCAGCGTAGAGTGGGACAGAACCCAAGAGACCCAGTACTTC. The whole variable domain, filled in from reference TRBV9 and TRBJ2-5, reads DSGVTQTPKHLITATGQRVTLRCSPRSGDLSVYWYQQSLDQGLQFLIQYYNGEERAKGNILERFSAQQFPDLHSELNLSSLELGDSALYFCASSVEWDRTQETQYFGPGTRLLVL.

This clonotype was found many times. In nucleotides, the CDR3 is TGCGCCAGCAGCCAAGCGGCATGGGACAGGTCGTTTGGTTCACCCCTCCACTTT. Its translation is CASSQAAWDRSFGSPLHF. The chain joins TRBV4-3 to TRBJ1-6; the match to TRBD1 covers 8 bases. CDR3 length: 18 residues. V lost 1 base to trimming and J lost 9 bases; unmatched junction nucleotides: 14. CDR1 and CDR2 from the germline V gene are LGHNA and YSLEER.

The gene calls are TRBV7-2 and TRBJ2-7, with 7 bases fitting TRBD2. V shed 8 bases, J shed 6 bases, and the junction held 13 bases outside the gene matches. The CDR3 covers 14 residues. The germline V gene encodes CDR1 SGHTA and CDR2 FQGNSA. CDR3: CASSPQAGACEQYF. The CDR3 DNA reads TGTGCCAGCTCACCTCAGGCGGGAGCCTGCGAGCAGTACTTC.

This clonotype appeared many times. The gene calls are TRBV29-1 and TRBJ2-7; D could derive from TRBD1 or TRBD2 (5 bases each). CDR1 and CDR2 from the germline V gene are SQVTM and ANQGSEA. V was pared by 8 bases and J by 0 bases, with 14 bases between. This CDR3 is built from 13 residues. As DNA, the CDR3 is TGCAGCACCCGGGACCTTAACTCCTACGAGCAGTACTTC. Residues: CSTRDLNSYEQYF.

In DNA, the CDR3 is TGTGCCAGCACCACCCCGACCCTCTACGAGCAGTACTTC. Translation: CASTTPTLYEQYF. The chain carries TRBV6-1 and TRBJ2-7, with D hard to call. The germline gives CDR1 MNHNS, CDR2 SASEGT. Trimming removed 7 bases from V and 3 bases from J, with 13 bases in between. The CDR3 runs 13 residues.

The sample holds many counts of this clonotype. The V call is TRBV7-9, the J call TRBJ2-1; 8 bases are shared with TRBD2. The CDR3 spans 14 residues. Germline V gene lookup returns CDR1 SEHNR and CDR2 FQNEAQ (reference sequence). V shed 0 bases, J shed 10 bases, and the junction held 5 bases outside the gene matches. The CDR3 here is CASSLASGEGEQFF. CDR3 in DNA: TGTGCCAGCAGCTTAGCTAGCGGGGAAGGGGAGCAGTTCTTC.

This clonotype showed up many times. V usage is TRBV18 and J usage is TRBJ2-1; D is unresolved. Per germline, CDR1 KGHSH and CDR2 LQKENI. The CDR3 consists of 13 residues. The germline V and J ends were trimmed by 5 bases and 8 bases, with 13 bases remaining between them. Written as DNA, the CDR3 is TGTGCCAGCTCATCACAGAGTGGCTATGAGCAGTTCTTC. This gives the protein CASSSQSGYEQFF.

The table lists this clonotype with many counts. The rearrangement links TRBV27 to TRBJ2-1, with 9 bases fitting TRBD2. The CDR3 is 16 amino acids. Germline lookup yields CDR1 MNHEY and CDR2 SMNVEV (reference sequence). V dropped 5 bases and J dropped 8; count of bases not matched to a gene: 13. The CDR3 reads CASSPLAGGIYDEQFF. The CDR3 bases are TGTGCCAGCAGTCCCTTGGCGGGAGGGATTTATGATGAGCAGTTCTTC.

In DNA form, the CDR3 reads TGTGCCAGCAAGCACGGGGGGAGCGCGCTTAATGAAAAACTGTTTTTT. Its translation is CASKHGGSALNEKLFF. This chain uses TRBV28 with TRBJ1-4; tentatively, D is TRBD1 (5 bases). CDR3 size: 16 residues. Trimming pared 7 bases from V and 4 bases from J, leaving 19 bases between. Germline CDR1 MDHEN, CDR2 SYDVKM.

This clonotype was picked up many times. The genes are TRBV4-3 and TRBJ2-1; D not resolved. The CDR3 consists of 14 residues. Per the germline V gene, CDR1 is LGHNA and CDR2 is YSLEER. Trimming removed 0 bases from V and 7 bases from J, with 10 bases in between. The CDR3 coding sequence is TGCGCCAGCAGCCAAGAGCAATTCCTTAATGAGCAGTTCTTC. Translated: CASSQEQFLNEQFF.

This clonotype was found a few times. The chain has TRBV6-1 and TRBJ2-5; maybe TRBD1 (6 bases). Trimming stripped 5 bases from V and 5 bases from J, with 12 bases between. CDR3 length equals 13 residues. The V gene's germline CDR1 is MNHNS and CDR2 SASEGT. The CDR3 here is CASSPGQSETQYF. CDR3 sequence (DNA): TGTGCCAGCAGTCCCGGACAGTCGGAGACCCAGTACTTC.

The chain is built from TRBV30 and TRBJ2-1; TRBD2 aligns across 10 bases. Germline trimming cut 3 bases from V and 4 bases from J; bases unmatched to any gene: 6. Germline V lookup: CDR1 GTSNPN, CDR2 SVGIG (reference sequence). The CDR3 is made up of 15 amino acids. CDR3 nucleotides: TGTGCCTGGAGCGCCGGGACTAGCGAATACAATGAGCAGTTCTTC. Its translation: CAWSAGTSEYNEQFF.

This clonotype was observed at least ten times. The chain is built from TRBV7-2 and TRBJ2-7, with D unresolved. Looked up from germline, CDR1 is SGHTA and CDR2 is FQGNSA. V dropped 0 bases and J dropped 1 base, with 4 bases sitting between them. The CDR3 has 13 amino acids. The DNA of the CDR3 is TGTGCCAGCAGCTTAGCTAGATCCTACGAGCAGTACTTC. Its protein is CASSLARSYEQYF.

There are many counts of this clonotype. The chain carries TRBV12-3 or TRBV12-4 and TRBJ2-1, with 9 bases fitting TRBD2. This CDR3 has 17 amino acids. Trimming removed 5 bases from V and 4 bases from J; junction bases left unmatched: 12. The CDR3 protein is CASSPTPRGRGYNEQFF. In DNA, the CDR3 is TGTGCCAGCAGTCCGACTCCTCGCGGGAGGGGATACAATGAGCAGTTCTTC.

In this sample, this clonotype turned up many times. V and J are TRBV28 and TRBJ1-1, with D possibly matching TRBD1 (5 bases). Trimming shortened V by 3 bases and J by 3 bases, and 11 bases separated the two germline ends. The CDR3 sequence is 14 residues long. Germline lookup yields CDR1 MDHEN and CDR2 SYDVKM. The CDR3 DNA reads as TGTGCCAGCAGTTTCTCAGGGCTCCACACTGAAGCTTTCTTT. Translated: CASSFSGLHTEAFF.